This TCR beta chain was documented in a study of neurological immune-mediated disorders. Study-wide points: HTLV-1-associated myelopathy had the most TCR clonal expansion, while multiple sclerosis had the least, a level that fell below healthy controls.

MiXCR, applied by TCRdb to the 5' RACE reads, yields one record per CDR3 protein. The sample holds about 9,200 distinct CDR3 sequences, 20% to 25% seen once. Germline assignment: CDR1 SGHDN and CDR2 FVKESK. V was shortened by 0 bases and J by 0 bases, with 13 bases between the two germline ends. The CDR3 extends over 17 amino acids. This clonotype was counted many times. What it binds is unknown. The sorted libraries took 1 million CD4+ or CD8+ T cells. Sequencing was done on a sample of CD8+ T cells from blood. This rearrangement joins TRBV14 to TRBJ2-3; D is uncertain. This TCR was recovered from an older woman with HTLV-1-associated myelopathy (HAM/TSP). CDR3 coding DNA: TGTGCCAGCAGCCAAGATAAGTTTGAGGTCAGCACAGATACGCAGTATTTT. Protein product: CASSQDKFEVSTDTQYF.